These 30 T cell receptor beta chains originate from one sample sequenced in a study of coeliac disease. This table comes from immunoSEQ multiplex PCR, and its TCRdb copy is limited to in-frame clones, with some not included. The sample includes around 3,000 clones, around half of them seen just once. Sequencing was done on a sample of intraepithelial lymphocytes from the gut. These receptor sequences come from a woman in her 70s with celiac disease.

The genes are TRBV5-5 and TRBJ1-2, with TRBD1 identical over 9 bases. This CDR3 region has 13 residues. CDR1 and CDR2 from the germline V gene are SGHKS and YYEKEE (reference sequence). V trimming: 3 bases; J trimming: 7 bases; junction bases outside the gene matches: 4. The CDR3 here is CASSWGQGTGYTF. In DNA, the CDR3 is TGTGCCAGCAGCTGGGGACAGGGAACTGGCTACACCTTC. Full variable domain (remainder filled in from reference TRBV5-5 and TRBJ1-2): DAGVTQSPTHLIKTRGQQVTLRCSPISGHKSVSWYQQVLGQGPQFIFQYYEKEERGRGNFPDRFSARQFPNYSSELNVNALLLGDSALYLCASSWGQGTGYTFGSGTRLTVV.

The chain couples TRBV19 to TRBJ1-2; 7 positions agree with TRBD1. This CDR3 is 16 amino acids long. Germline values: CDR1 LNHDA, CDR2 SQIVND (reference sequence). After removal of 8 bases from V and 8 bases from J, the junction contained 20 bases not matched to a gene. CDR3 in amino acids: CASFLRDSTARRGYTF. The CDR3 DNA is TGTGCCAGTTTCCTCAGGGACAGTACCGCGCGGCGGGGCTACACCTTC.

The chain has TRBV5-4 and TRBJ1-1; D gene unclear. CDR3 size: 14 residues. Trimming shortened V by 4 bases and J by 5 bases, and 15 bases separated the two germline ends. The V gene's germline CDR1 is SGHNT and CDR2 YYREEE (reference sequence). CDR3 sequence (DNA): TGTGCCAGCAGCCAAGACCTCAGAGGGACTGAAGCTTTCTTT. This gives the protein CASSQDLRGTEAFF.

This clone has just a few counts. This chain joins TRBV6-6 and TRBJ1-5, with 9 bases identical to TRBD1. CDR1 MNHNY and CDR2 SVGAGI come from the germline V gene (reference sequence). CDR3 length: 15 amino acids. The V gene end was trimmed by 5 bases and the J gene end by 2 bases; junction bases not matched to a gene: 4. DNA for the CDR3: TGTGCCAGCAGTGGGACAGGGTTTGGCAATCAGCCCCAGCATTTT. Protein: CASSGTGFGNQPQHF.

This clone was observed a few times. In DNA form, the CDR3 reads TGCAGCGGGGAATCAGGGGATTGGGACACTGAAGCTTTCTTT. Encoded protein: CSGESGDWDTEAFF. The J gene is TRBJ1-1, the V gene TRBV29-1; tentatively, D is TRBD1 (6 bases). The CDR3 runs 14 residues. Germline-derived CDR1 and CDR2 are SQVTM and ANQGSEA. V was pared by 7 bases and J by 3 bases, with 18 bases between.

The rearrangement joins TRBV7-9 to TRBJ1-5, with D possibly TRBD1 on 5 matching bases. This CDR3 comprises 14 residues. Looked up from germline, CDR1 is SEHNR and CDR2 is FQNEAQ (reference sequence). V lost 5 bases to trimming and J lost 6 bases, with 14 bases between them. In DNA form, the CDR3 reads TGTGCCAGCAGCCCTGGAGGGGATGGTCAGCCCCAGCATTTT. Amino acids: CASSPGGDGQPQHF.

This clone qualifies as large. The CDR3 sequence is CASSFQGMELFF. CDR3 nucleotide sequence: TGTGCCAGCAGCTTTCAGGGGATGGAGCTGTTTTTT. This chain joins TRBV11-2 and TRBJ2-2; weak D call: TRBD1 (6 bases). Looked up from germline, CDR1 is SGHAT and CDR2 is FQNNGV. The CDR3 has 12 residues. Deletions cut 3 bases from V and 10 bases from J, with 9 bases between. Supplemented by reference TRBV11-2 and TRBJ2-2, the full variable domain reads EAGVAQSPRYKIIEKRQSVAFWCNPISGHATLYWYQQILGQGPKLLIQFQNNGVVDDSQLPKDRFSAERLKGVDSTLKIQPAKLEDSAVYLCASSFQGMELFFGEGSRLTVL.

This clone has only one observation. J is TRBJ2-7 and V is TRBV27; 8 bases match TRBD2. Unmatched junction bases numbered 19, after V lost 10 bases and J lost 5 bases. From germline, CDR1 is MNHEY and CDR2 SMNVEV (reference sequence). The CDR3 is 16 amino acids. CDR3: CATHGFSAGGSHEQYF. CDR3 nucleotide sequence: TGTGCCACCCACGGTTTTTCGGCGGGGGGTAGCCACGAGCAGTACTTC.

This rearrangement joins TRBV20-1 to TRBJ1-1, with TRBD1 as a possible D gene (6 bases). Germline V CDR1 and CDR2: DFQATT, SNEGSKA (reference sequence). Trimming removed 7 bases at V and 1 base at J, with 7 bases between. The CDR3 consists of 11 residues. Here the CDR3 reads CSVQGNTEAFF. The CDR3 DNA reads as TGCAGTGTACAGGGGAACACTGAAGCTTTCTTT.

The chain combines TRBV21-1 with TRBJ1-3; TRBD1 was called by the table and not checked on the DNA. TRBV21-1 is a pseudogene segment. The CDR3 is 14 residues long. The CDR3 protein is CARQPRGTGNTIYF. The CDR3 coding sequence is TGTGCCAGACAGCCCAGGGGGACTGGAAACACCATATATTTT.

V gene TRBV10-3 combines with J gene TRBJ2-5; TRBD1 aligns across 12 bases. CDR3 size: 15 residues. The V segment lost 6 bases and the J segment 5 bases; nucleotides outside the gene matches: 7. Germline CDR1 reads ENHRY; CDR2 reads SYGVKD. The chain's CDR3 is CAISGTGGAGETQYF. Here the CDR3 DNA reads TGTGCCATCAGCGGGACAGGGGGCGCGGGGGAGACCCAGTACTTC.

The V call is TRBV4-2, the J call TRBJ1-1; D might be TRBD1 (5 bases). Per the germline V gene, CDR1 is LGHNA and CDR2 is YNFKEQ. Trimming pared 0 bases from V and 3 bases from J, leaving 17 bases between. The CDR3 has 17 amino acids. The CDR3 reads CASSQDQGGTKDTEAFF. CDR3 coding DNA: TGTGCCAGCAGCCAAGATCAGGGCGGGACTAAGGACACTGAAGCTTTCTTT.

This clone was recorded a few times. This chain uses TRBV4-3 with TRBJ1-2, with D possibly matching TRBD1 (5 bases). Trimming removed 4 bases at V and 4 bases at J, with 13 bases between. This CDR3 has 14 residues. The germline V gene has CDR1 LGHNA and CDR2 YSLEER. DNA of the CDR3: TGCGCCAGCAGCCCGGCCAGGGATCGCTATGGCTACACCTTC. Translation gives CASSPARDRYGYTF.

As concerns this clone: An end of the junction does not agree with germline; a read error may underlie this. The rearrangement uses TRBV7-7 and TRBJ2-1; no firm D call. Germline V gene lookup returns CDR1 SSHAT and CDR2 FNYEAQ (reference sequence). This CDR3 comprises 13 residues. The CDR3 DNA is TGTGCTAGCAGCTCCAGTCCCAACAATGAGCAGTTCTTC. Protein sequence: CASSSSPNNEQFF.

This clone was detected once. The genes are TRBV9 and TRBJ1-5; TRBD1 matches at 8 bases. The germline CDR1 and CDR2 sequences are SGDLS and YYNGEE. The V gene end was trimmed by 4 bases and the J gene end by 4 bases; junction bases not matched to a gene: 4. This CDR3 is built from 14 residues. The DNA of the CDR3 is TGTGCCAGCAGCCGGACAGGGCTTAATCAGCCCCAGCATTTT. Translation: CASSRTGLNQPQHF.

The rearrangement links TRBV18 to TRBJ1-1; unclear D gene. This CDR3 spans 14 amino acids. CDR1 is KGHSH, CDR2 LQKENI, per germline. Trimming removed 3 bases from V and 1 base from J, with 9 bases in between. Here the CDR3 reads CASSPGRSNTEAFF. The DNA for the CDR3 is TGTGCCAGCTCACCGGGCAGATCGAACACTGAAGCTTTCTTT.

The rearrangement uses TRBV4-1 and TRBJ2-3, with D possibly matching TRBD1 (7 bases). The CDR3 contains 15 residues. V lost 6 bases and J lost 2, with 15 bases in between. Germline lookup yields CDR1 MGHRA and CDR2 YSYEKL. CDR3 in DNA: TGCGCCAGCAGTCCGCGCGGGACAGACACAGATACGCAGTATTTT. This sequence encodes CASSPRGTDTDTQYF.

The rearrangement links TRBV18 to TRBJ2-7; 7 bases match TRBD1. Germline V gene lookup returns CDR1 KGHSH and CDR2 LQKENI. The CDR3 is 15 amino acids. Trimming at V came to 6 bases and at J to 3 bases, leaving 11 bases not matched to a gene. This CDR3 is CASSPLGAGGYEQYF. The CDR3 nucleotides are TGTGCCAGCTCTCCCCTTGGGGCAGGGGGCTACGAGCAGTACTTC.

The rearrangement joins TRBV19 to TRBJ2-1; TRBD2 agrees at 7 bases. V lost 5 bases, J lost 7 bases, and 5 bases stayed unmatched. Germline V gene data show CDR1 as LNHDA and CDR2 as SQIVND (reference sequence). The CDR3 loop spans 13 amino acids. DNA of the CDR3: TGTGCCAGTAGTCCGGGGGGAGGAAATGAGCAGTTCTTC. It is translated as CASSPGGGNEQFF.

This clone was picked up a small number of times. The genes are TRBV11-2 and TRBJ1-2, with a tentative D call TRBD1 (5 bases). This CDR3 has 16 residues. In germline, CDR1 is SGHAT, CDR2 FQNNGV. V dropped 5 bases and J dropped 0 bases, with 16 bases sitting between them. The CDR3 protein is CASSPFSGGSNYGYTF. The CDR3 nucleotides are TGTGCCAGCAGCCCATTTTCGGGGGGGTCTAACTATGGCTACACCTTC.

The chain combines TRBV19 with TRBJ2-7; D might be TRBD2 (5 bases). V lost 5 bases and J 0 bases, leaving 8 bases between the germline ends. CDR1 and CDR2 from the germline V gene are LNHDA and SQIVND (reference sequence). The CDR3 is 13 amino acids. The CDR3 nucleotides are TGTGCCAGTAGTTGGGGAGACTCCTACGAGCAGTACTTC. Translating gives CASSWGDSYEQYF.

This clone has only a few counts. The chain employs TRBV6-6 and TRBJ1-5, with D uncertain. With 5 bases removed from V and 4 bases from J, the gap between germline ends came to 6 bases. The V gene's germline CDR1 is MNHNY and CDR2 SVGAGI (reference sequence). This CDR3 is 12 amino acids long. CDR3 in amino acids: CASSPSNQPQHF. In DNA form, the CDR3 reads TGTGCCAGCAGTCCCAGTAATCAGCCCCAGCATTTT.

This clone was counted a few times. The chain's CDR3 is CASSIRSGNTIYF. CDR3 nucleotide sequence: TGTGCCAGTAGTATCCGGAGTGGAAACACCATATATTTT. This chain links TRBV19 with TRBJ1-3, with no clear D. Germline CDR1 and CDR2: LNHDA and SQIVND (reference sequence). The CDR3 runs to 13 residues. The germline V and J ends were trimmed by 3 bases and 3 bases, with 6 bases remaining between them.

This sequence joins TRBV11-2 and TRBJ1-2; D gene ambiguous. Germline assignment: CDR1 SGHAT and CDR2 FQNNGV. This CDR3 spans 13 amino acids. The V gene lost 3 bases and the J gene lost 4 bases, with 9 bases spanning the gap. The CDR3 sequence: CASSLAGGYGYTF. The CDR3 DNA sequence: TGTGCCAGCAGCTTGGCGGGAGGCTATGGCTACACCTTC.

This clone occurred a few times. The chain employs TRBV19 and TRBJ2-1; D is perhaps TRBD1 (5 bases). Germline lookup yields CDR1 LNHDA and CDR2 SQIVND (reference sequence). Trimming cost V 6 bases and J 2 bases, with 17 bases left between them. The CDR3 totals 16 residues. The CDR3 loop is CASSLPARDPYNEQFF. CDR3 DNA: TGTGCCAGTAGCCTTCCGGCCAGGGATCCCTACAATGAGCAGTTCTTC.

This chain uses TRBV9 with TRBJ2-1; weak D call: TRBD2 (6 bases). The length of the CDR3 is 15 residues. V was clipped by 0 bases and J by 8 bases, with 15 bases between them. The germline gives CDR1 SGDLS, CDR2 YYNGEE. The CDR3 loop reads CASSVGGVAGYEQFF. As DNA, the CDR3 is TGTGCCAGCAGCGTAGGCGGTGTGGCGGGGTATGAGCAGTTCTTC.

A few counts support this clone. The chain combines TRBV5-4 with TRBJ2-1; 7 bases are shared with TRBD1. CDR3 size: 15 residues. Germline V gene lookup returns CDR1 SGHNT and CDR2 YYREEE (reference sequence). Trimming cost V 4 bases and J 5 bases; bases outside gene matches: 9. CDR3 region: CASSPGRTGHNEQFF. DNA for the CDR3: TGTGCCAGCAGCCCCGGACGGACAGGCCACAATGAGCAGTTCTTC.

This chain connects TRBV9 to TRBJ2-2, with 9 nucleotides matching TRBD1. Germline V lookup: CDR1 SGDLS, CDR2 YYNGEE. J gave up 3 bases and V 3 bases, and 6 bases lay outside the gene matches. CDR3 length equals 16 residues. The CDR3 loop reads CASSGGGTGYTGELFF. The CDR3 DNA follows: TGTGCCAGCAGCGGGGGGGGGACAGGGTACACCGGGGAGCTGTTTTTT.

With regard to this clone: The junction and the germline gene differ at one end; a read error may be behind it. The rearrangement links TRBV5-3 to TRBJ2-1; no definite D call. TRBV5-3 is noted as an ORF with a role that remains uncertain. The CDR3 is made up of 13 amino acids. This CDR3 reads CASSLARWNEQFF. The CDR3 bases are TGTGCCAGCAGCTTGGCCAGGTGGAATGAGCAGTTCTTC.

This clone is medium-sized (0.01 to 0.1%) in the sample. The chain links TRBV19 to TRBJ1-1, with D tentatively TRBD1 (5 bases). The length of the CDR3 is 14 residues. Germline V CDR1 and CDR2: LNHDA, SQIVND (reference sequence). V dropped 5 bases and J dropped 5 bases, with 15 bases sitting between them. The CDR3: CASSSRAGGTEAFF. The CDR3 region has the DNA TGTGCCAGTAGTTCACGGGCCGGGGGTACTGAAGCTTTCTTT.